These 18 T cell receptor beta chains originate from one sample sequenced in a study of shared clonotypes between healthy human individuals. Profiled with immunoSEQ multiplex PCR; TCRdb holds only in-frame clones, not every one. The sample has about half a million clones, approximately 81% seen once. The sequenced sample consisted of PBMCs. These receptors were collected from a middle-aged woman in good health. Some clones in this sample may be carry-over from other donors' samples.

This CDR3 is CASSLALYEQYF. DNA of the CDR3: TGTGCCAGCAGCTTAGCGTTATACGAGCAGTACTTC. J is TRBJ2-7 and V is TRBV7-2; unclear D gene. Trimming took 0 bases from V and 4 from J, leaving 4 bases between them. The germline gives CDR1 SGHTA, CDR2 FQGNSA. The CDR3 contains 12 residues.

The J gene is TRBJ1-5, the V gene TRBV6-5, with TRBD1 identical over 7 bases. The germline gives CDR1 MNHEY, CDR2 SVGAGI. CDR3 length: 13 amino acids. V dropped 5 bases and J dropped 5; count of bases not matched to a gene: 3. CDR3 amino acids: CASSEGAYQPQHF. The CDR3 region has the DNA TGTGCCAGCAGTGAGGGGGCCTATCAGCCCCAGCATTTT.

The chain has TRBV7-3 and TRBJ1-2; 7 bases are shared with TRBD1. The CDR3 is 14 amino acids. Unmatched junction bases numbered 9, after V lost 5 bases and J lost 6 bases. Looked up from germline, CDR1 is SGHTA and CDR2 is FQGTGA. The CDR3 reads CASSTTGSADGYTF. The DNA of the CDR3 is TGTGCCAGCAGCACGACAGGGTCTGCAGATGGCTACACCTTC. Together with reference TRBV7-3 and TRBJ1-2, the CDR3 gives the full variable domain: GAGVSQTPSNKVTEKGKYVELRCDPISGHTALYWYRQSLGQGPEFLIYFQGTGAADDSGLPNDRFFAVRPEGSVSTLKIQRTERGDSAVYLCASSTTGSADGYTFGSGTRLTVV.

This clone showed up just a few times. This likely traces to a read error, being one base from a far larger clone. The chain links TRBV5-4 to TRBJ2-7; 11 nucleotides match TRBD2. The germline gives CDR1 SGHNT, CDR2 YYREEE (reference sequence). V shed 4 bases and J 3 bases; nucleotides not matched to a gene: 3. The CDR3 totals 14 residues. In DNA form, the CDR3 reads TGTGCCAGCAGCGGGGGGACTAGCGGCTACGAGCAGTACTTC. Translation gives CASSGGTSGYEQYF.

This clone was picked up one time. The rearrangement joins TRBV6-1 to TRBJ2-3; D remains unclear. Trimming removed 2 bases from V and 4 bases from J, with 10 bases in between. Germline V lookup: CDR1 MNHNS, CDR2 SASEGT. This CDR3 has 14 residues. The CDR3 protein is CASSERVRADTQYF. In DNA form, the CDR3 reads TGTGCCAGCAGTGAAAGGGTGAGAGCAGATACGCAGTATTTT.

Written as DNA, the CDR3 is TGTGCCAGCAGCCTACCGGGGGAAGGGAATGACGAGCAGTACTTC. Translating it yields CASSLPGEGNDEQYF. This chain links TRBV7-9 with TRBJ2-7; tentative D call: TRBD2 (6 bases). CDR3 length: 15 amino acids. Germline CDR1 reads SEHNR; CDR2 reads FQNEAQ (reference sequence). The germline V and J ends were trimmed by 5 bases and 5 bases, with 19 bases remaining between them.

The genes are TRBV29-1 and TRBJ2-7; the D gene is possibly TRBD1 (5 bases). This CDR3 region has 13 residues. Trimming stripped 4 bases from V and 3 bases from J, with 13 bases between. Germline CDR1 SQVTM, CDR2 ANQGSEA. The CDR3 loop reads CSVGYDSFYEQYF. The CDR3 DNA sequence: TGCAGCGTTGGCTATGACAGCTTCTACGAGCAGTACTTC.

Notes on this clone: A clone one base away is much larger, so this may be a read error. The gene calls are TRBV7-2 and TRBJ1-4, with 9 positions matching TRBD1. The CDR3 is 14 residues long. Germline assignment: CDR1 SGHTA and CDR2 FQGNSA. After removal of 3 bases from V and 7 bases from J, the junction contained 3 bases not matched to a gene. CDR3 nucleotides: TGTGCCAGCAGCTTGGGACAGGGTAGTGAAAAACTGTTTTTT. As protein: CASSLGQGSEKLFF.

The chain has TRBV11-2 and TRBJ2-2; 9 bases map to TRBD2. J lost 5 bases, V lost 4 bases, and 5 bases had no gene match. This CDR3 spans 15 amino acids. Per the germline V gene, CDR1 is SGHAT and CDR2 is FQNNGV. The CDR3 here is CASSSLAGGTGELFF. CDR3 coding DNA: TGTGCCAGCAGCTCCTTGGCGGGAGGGACCGGGGAGCTGTTTTTT.

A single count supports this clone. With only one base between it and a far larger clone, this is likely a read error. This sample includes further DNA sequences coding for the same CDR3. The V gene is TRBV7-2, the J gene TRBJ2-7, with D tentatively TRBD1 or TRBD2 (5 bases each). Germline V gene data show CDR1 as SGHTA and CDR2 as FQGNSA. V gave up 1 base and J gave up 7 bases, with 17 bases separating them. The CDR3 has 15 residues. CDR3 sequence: CASSLGTGTIYEQYF. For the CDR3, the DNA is TGTGCCAGCAGCTTAGGAACCGGGACCATCTATGAGCAGTACTTC.

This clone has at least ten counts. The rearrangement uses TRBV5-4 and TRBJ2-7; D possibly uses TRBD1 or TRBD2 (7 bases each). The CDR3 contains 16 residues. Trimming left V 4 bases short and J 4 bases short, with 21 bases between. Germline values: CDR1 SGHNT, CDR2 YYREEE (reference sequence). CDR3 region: CASSLQGGGAGYEQYF. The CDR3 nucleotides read TGTGCCAGCAGCCTGCAGGGGGGGGGCGCCGGATACGAGCAGTACTTC.

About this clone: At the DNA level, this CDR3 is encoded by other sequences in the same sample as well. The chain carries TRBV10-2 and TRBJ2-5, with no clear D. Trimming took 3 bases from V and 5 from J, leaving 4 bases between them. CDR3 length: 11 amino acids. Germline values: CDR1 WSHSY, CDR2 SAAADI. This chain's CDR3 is CASSESETQYF. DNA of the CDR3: TGCGCCAGCAGTGAAAGTGAGACCCAGTACTTC.

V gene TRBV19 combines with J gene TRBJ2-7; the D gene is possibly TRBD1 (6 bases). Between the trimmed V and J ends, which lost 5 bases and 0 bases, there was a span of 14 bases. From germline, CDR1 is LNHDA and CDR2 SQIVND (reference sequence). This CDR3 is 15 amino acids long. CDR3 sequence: CASSSPGHSSYEQYF. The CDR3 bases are TGTGCCAGTAGTTCCCCGGGACACAGCTCCTACGAGCAGTACTTC.

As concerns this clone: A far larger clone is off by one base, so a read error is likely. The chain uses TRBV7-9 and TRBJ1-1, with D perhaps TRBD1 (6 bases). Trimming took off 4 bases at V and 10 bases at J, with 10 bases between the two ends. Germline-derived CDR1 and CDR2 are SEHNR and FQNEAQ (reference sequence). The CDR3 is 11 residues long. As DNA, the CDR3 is TGTGCCAGCAGCTCAGCGGGGGCAGCTTTCTTT. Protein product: CASSSAGAAFF.

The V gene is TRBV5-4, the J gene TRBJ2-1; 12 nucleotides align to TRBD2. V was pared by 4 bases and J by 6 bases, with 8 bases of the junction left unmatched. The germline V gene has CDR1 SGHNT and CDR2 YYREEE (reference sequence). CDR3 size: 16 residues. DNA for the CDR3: TGTGCCAGCAGCAAACGACTAGCGGGAGAGCTCAATGAGCAGTTCTTC. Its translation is CASSKRLAGELNEQFF.

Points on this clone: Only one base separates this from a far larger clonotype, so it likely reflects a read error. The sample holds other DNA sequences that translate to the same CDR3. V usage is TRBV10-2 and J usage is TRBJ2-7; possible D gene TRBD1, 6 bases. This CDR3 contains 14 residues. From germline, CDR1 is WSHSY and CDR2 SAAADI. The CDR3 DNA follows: TGCGCCAGTAGTGAGGCCGGGACAACCTACGAGCAGTACTTC. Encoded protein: CASSEAGTTYEQYF.

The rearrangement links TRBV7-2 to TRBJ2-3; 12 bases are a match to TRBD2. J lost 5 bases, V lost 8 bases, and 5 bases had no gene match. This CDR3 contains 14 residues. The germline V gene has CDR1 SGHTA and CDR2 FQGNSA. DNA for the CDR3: TGTGCCAGCGGCCTAGCGGGGGGGGTAGATACGCAGTATTTT. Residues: CASGLAGGVDTQYF.

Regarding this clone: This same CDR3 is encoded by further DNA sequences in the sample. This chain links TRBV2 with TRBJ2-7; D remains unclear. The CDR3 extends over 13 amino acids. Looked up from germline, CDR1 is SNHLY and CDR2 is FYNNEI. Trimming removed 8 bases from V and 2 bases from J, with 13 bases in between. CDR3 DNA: TGTGCCAGCCGAGGCCCAGAACCCTACGAGCAGTACTTC. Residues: CASRGPEPYEQYF.